Detailed here is one T cell receptor beta chain. The data were taken from a study of blood T cell repertoires in COVID-19. The overall study: Whether acute or convalescent, the COVID-19 samples came from the United States, Italy and Spain.

Authors' data handling: Reference gene primer amplification gave nucleated cell count estimates. Using immunoSEQ multiplex PCR, the repertoire was profiled, and TCRdb retains in-frame clones only, with some absent. The V and J calls and clone size are taken from that table; D and trimming were inferred from the DNA. The sample lists under 45,000 clones; roughly 88% were seen once. The source material was peripheral blood. The receptor was isolated from a man in his sixties with active COVID-19.

The chain's CDR3 is CASSITGESGYTF. The CDR3 bases are TGTGCCAGCAGCATCACAGGGGAGTCTGGCTACACCTTC. The V call is TRBV11-2, the J call TRBJ1-2; 7 nucleotides match TRBD1. Losses at the gene ends were 5 bases for V and 7 bases for J; bases not matched to a gene: 7. CDR3 size: 13 residues. CDR1 and CDR2 from the germline V gene are SGHAT and FQNNGV.